In its sample, the clone carrying this T cell receptor beta chain was seen many times. Its target is unknown. Ranging in age from roughly 6 to 100, the donors were healthy Caucasian individuals from Russia. RNA extraction gave at least 5.5 micrograms of total RNA per sample. A second PCR of 7 to 11 cycles used a sample-barcoded 5' primer and a J-beta primer mix. TCRdb ran MiXCR on the 5' RACE reads and lists one entry per CDR3 protein. The table shows approximately 960,000 distinct CDR3 sequences, with about 27% occurring only once. The germline gives CDR1 SGHKS, CDR2 YYEKEE (reference sequence). CDR3 size: 15 residues. With 4 bases clipped from V and 2 bases from J, the junction kept 4 bases outside the gene matches. The data were obtained in a study of blood T cells in healthy people across ages. Notes on the study in general: Shifts in expanded clonotypes may have been confounded by donor CMV status, which was unknown.

The same specimen was also included in a second study, on T cells of mothers and their children.

The chain carries TRBV5-5 and TRBJ2-1, with TRBD1 matching 9 bases. The clonotype originates from a woman aged 40 to 49 in good health. The sample was blood. The CDR3 bases are TGTGCCAGCAGCCCGGGGACAGGGCCCTACAATGAGCAGTTCTTC. This gives the protein CASSPGTGPYNEQFF.